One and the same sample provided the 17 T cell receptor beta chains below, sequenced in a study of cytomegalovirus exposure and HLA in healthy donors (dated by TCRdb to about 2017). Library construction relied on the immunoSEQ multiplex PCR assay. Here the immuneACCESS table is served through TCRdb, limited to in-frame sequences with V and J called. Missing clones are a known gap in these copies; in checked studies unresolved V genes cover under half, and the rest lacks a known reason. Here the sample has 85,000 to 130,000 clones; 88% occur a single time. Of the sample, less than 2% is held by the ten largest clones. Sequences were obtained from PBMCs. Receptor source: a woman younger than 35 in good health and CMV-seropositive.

CDR3 region: CASSPHSRATGNTIYF. The CDR3 DNA reads as TGTGCCAGCAGCCCTCATTCCAGGGCCACGGGAAACACCATATATTTT. The V call is TRBV9, the J call TRBJ1-3, with TRBD1 as a possible D gene (5 bases). The germline V and J ends were trimmed by 4 bases and 4 bases, with 18 bases remaining between them. Germline CDR1 reads SGDLS; CDR2 reads YYNGEE. This CDR3 spans 16 amino acids.

The CDR3 here is CASSSPGLGETQYF. The DNA of the CDR3 is TGTGCCAGCAGCTCACCGGGACTAGGAGAGACCCAGTACTTC. This rearrangement joins TRBV7-9 to TRBJ2-5, with 8 bases identical to TRBD2. With V trimmed by 4 bases and J by 4 bases, 5 bases remained unmatched. This CDR3 region has 14 residues. Germline-derived CDR1 and CDR2 are SEHNR and FQNEAQ (reference sequence).

The CDR3 DNA reads as TGTGCCAGCAGTGCCGGACAGGGGATCGACACTGAAGCTTTCTTT. It specifies CASSAGQGIDTEAFF. The rearrangement uses TRBV6-1 and TRBJ1-1, with 9 bases that match TRBD1. This CDR3 region has 15 residues. V shed 4 bases and J 3 bases; nucleotides not matched to a gene: 6. Germline CDR1 and CDR2: MNHNS and SASEGT.

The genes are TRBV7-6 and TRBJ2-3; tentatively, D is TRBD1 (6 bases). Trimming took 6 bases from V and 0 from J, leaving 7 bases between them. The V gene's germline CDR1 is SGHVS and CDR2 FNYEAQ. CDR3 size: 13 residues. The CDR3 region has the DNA TGTGCCAGCAGGGGGGCCAGCACAGATACGCAGTATTTT. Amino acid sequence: CASRGASTDTQYF.

CDR3 amino acids: CASRPTGNQPQHF. The DNA of the CDR3 is TGTGCCAGCAGGCCAACAGGAAATCAGCCCCAGCATTTT. The chain is built from TRBV6-5 and TRBJ1-5, with D maybe TRBD1 (5 bases). The CDR3 consists of 13 residues. V gave up 6 bases and J gave up 4 bases, with 10 bases separating them. Germline CDR1 and CDR2: MNHEY and SVGAGI.

CDR3 bases: TGTGCCACCTGGGGGGGCTGGAACTATGGCTACACCTTC. Protein sequence: CATWGGWNYGYTF. This chain joins TRBV28 and TRBJ1-2; D is perhaps TRBD1 (6 bases). Trimming left V 10 bases short and J 2 bases short, with 14 bases between. CDR1 MDHEN and CDR2 SYDVKM come from the germline V gene. This CDR3 has 13 amino acids.

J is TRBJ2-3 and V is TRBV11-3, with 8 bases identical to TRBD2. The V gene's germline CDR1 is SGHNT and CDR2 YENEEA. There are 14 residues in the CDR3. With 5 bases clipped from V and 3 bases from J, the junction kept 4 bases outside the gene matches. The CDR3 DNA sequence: TGTGCCAGCAGCCCGGGACTAGTGACAGATACGCAGTATTTT. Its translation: CASSPGLVTDTQYF.

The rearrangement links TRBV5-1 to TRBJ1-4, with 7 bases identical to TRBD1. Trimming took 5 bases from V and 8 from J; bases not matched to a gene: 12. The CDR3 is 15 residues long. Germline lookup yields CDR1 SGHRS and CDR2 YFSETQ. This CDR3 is CASRQKEGAQEKLFF. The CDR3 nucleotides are TGCGCCAGCAGGCAGAAGGAGGGGGCTCAAGAAAAACTGTTTTTT.

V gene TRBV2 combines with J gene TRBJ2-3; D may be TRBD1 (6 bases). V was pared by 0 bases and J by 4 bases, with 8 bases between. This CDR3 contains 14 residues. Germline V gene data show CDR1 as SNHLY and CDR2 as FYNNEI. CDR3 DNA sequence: TGTGCCAGCAGTGAAGCGACAGGCGCAGATACGCAGTATTTT. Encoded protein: CASSEATGADTQYF.

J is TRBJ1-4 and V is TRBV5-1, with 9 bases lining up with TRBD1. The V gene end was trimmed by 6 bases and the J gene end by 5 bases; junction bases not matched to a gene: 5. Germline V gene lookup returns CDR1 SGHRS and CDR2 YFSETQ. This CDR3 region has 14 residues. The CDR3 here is CASTPGTGNEKLFF. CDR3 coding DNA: TGCGCCAGCACTCCCGGGACAGGGAATGAAAAACTGTTTTTT.

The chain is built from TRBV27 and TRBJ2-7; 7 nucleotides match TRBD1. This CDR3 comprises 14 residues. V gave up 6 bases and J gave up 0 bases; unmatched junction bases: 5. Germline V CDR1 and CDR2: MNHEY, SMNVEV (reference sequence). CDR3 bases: TGTGCCAGCAGGGTGGACAGGAGCTCCTACGAGCAGTACGTC. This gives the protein CASRVDRSSYEQYV.

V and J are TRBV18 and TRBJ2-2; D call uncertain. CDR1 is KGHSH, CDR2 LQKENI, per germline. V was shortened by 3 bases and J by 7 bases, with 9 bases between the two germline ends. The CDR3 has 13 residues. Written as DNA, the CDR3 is TGTGCCAGCTCACCCCTCCGGTACGGGGAGCTGTTTTTT. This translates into CASSPLRYGELFF.

The CDR3 sequence is CASIVGGGTEAFF. The CDR3 coding sequence is TGTGCCAGCATAGTGGGGGGAGGCACTGAAGCTTTCTTT. This chain joins TRBV6-1 and TRBJ1-1; the D gene is possibly TRBD1 (5 bases). V lost 7 bases to trimming and J lost 4 bases, with 13 bases between them. The CDR3 length is 13 residues. Germline V CDR1 and CDR2: MNHNS, SASEGT.

The CDR3 DNA follows: TGTGCCAGCAGCGACTGGGGACAGGGGGCACGCAATCCCCTCCACTTT. This codes for CASSDWGQGARNPLHF. The rearrangement joins TRBV25-1 to TRBJ1-6, with 12 bases fitting TRBD1. Unmatched junction bases numbered 13, after V lost 6 bases and J lost 13 bases. The CDR3 has 16 residues. Germline V CDR1 and CDR2: MGHDK, SYGVNS.

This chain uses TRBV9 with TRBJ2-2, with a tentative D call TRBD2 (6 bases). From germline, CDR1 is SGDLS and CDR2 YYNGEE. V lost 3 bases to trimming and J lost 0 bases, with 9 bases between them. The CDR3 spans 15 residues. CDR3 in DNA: TGTGCCAGCAGCGGGGGACTCGCGAACACCGGGGAGCTGTTTTTT. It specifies CASSGGLANTGELFF.

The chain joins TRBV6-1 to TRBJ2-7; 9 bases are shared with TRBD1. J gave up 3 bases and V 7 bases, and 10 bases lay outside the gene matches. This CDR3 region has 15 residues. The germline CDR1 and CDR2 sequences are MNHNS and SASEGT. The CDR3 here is CASTPAGTGNYEQYF. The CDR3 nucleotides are TGTGCCAGCACGCCGGCCGGGACAGGGAACTACGAGCAGTACTTC.

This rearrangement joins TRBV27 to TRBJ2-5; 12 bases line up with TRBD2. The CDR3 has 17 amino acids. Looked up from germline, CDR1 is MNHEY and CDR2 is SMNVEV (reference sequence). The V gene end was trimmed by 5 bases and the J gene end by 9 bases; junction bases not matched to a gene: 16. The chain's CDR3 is CASSPRTSGATLSSQYF. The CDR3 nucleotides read TGTGCCAGCAGTCCGCGGACTAGCGGGGCCACATTGTCGTCCCAGTACTTC.